This T cell receptor beta chain originates from a study of post-analysis software for immune sequencing data. Study information: Several disease courses (relapsing-remitting, secondary progressive and progressive-relapsing) of multiple sclerosis were included.

This CDR3 region has 16 residues. With regard to this clonotype: Its matching antigen is unknown. One end of the junction fails to match germline, which may point to a read error.

cDNA libraries for TCR beta contained unique molecular identifiers. From 1 to 10 million T cells, 550,000 or so cDNA molecules were obtained. One entry per CDR3 protein, called by TCRdb with MiXCR from the PCR reads. The sample has 600,000 to 700,000 distinct CDR3 sequences; over 45% are singletons. General observations from the study: Those samples that were prepared in the same batch co-clustered strongly by F measure. Patients showed TRBV5-6, TRBV5-1 and TRBV20-1 among a few TRBV segments more frequent than in controls. People with multiple sclerosis had a significantly lower normalized Chao1 diversity than controls did.

This chain joins TRBV12-3 or TRBV12-4 and TRBJ2-3; tentative D call: TRBD2 (7 bases). This sequence originates from a girl aged 2-10 years with multiple sclerosis. The material sequenced was blood. In DNA, the CDR3 is TGTGCCTGCAGTTTCAGGCGGGGGCCTGCAACAGATACGCAGTATTTT. Amino acids: CACSFRRGPATDTQYF.